The 2 T cell receptor beta chains below come from one sample, sequenced in a study of beta chain features in type 1 diabetes. Expressed TCRB transcripts were sequenced after all isolated RNA was converted to cDNA. The table came from immunoSEQ multiplex PCR; TCRdb's copy has only in-frame clones and leaves some out. The data show approximately 170,000 clones, just over 9% seen once. Sequencing was done on a sample of central memory CD4+ T cells from blood. All receptors come from a woman between 18 and 29 years old in good health.

Only a few counts were recorded for this clone. The rearrangement links TRBV7-3 to TRBJ2-1; D may be TRBD1 (5 bases). The CDR3 is 13 residues long. CDR1 and CDR2 from the germline V gene are SGHTA and FQGTGA. V shed 5 bases and J shed 3 bases, with 8 bases lying between them. The CDR3 nucleotides are TGTGCCAGCAGCCCCGACAGCTACAATGAGCAGTTCTTC. It codes for CASSPDSYNEQFF.

This chain uses TRBV28 with TRBJ1-2; 7 bases agree with TRBD1. Losses at the gene ends were 7 bases for V and 6 bases for J; bases not matched to a gene: 8. This CDR3 is 13 amino acids long. Germline V gives CDR1 MDHEN, CDR2 SYDVKM. The CDR3 DNA is TGTGCCAGCATCCGCAGGGGGAGGAATGGCTACACCTTC. It yields the protein CASIRRGRNGYTF.